The clone carrying this T cell receptor beta chain was found a few times. The antigen is undetermined. The CDR3 is made up of 15 amino acids. Trimming took 6 bases from V and 0 from J, leaving 9 bases between them. Germline V CDR1 and CDR2: MDHEN, SYDVKM. These data belong to a study of CD8 T cells in ankylosing spondylitis. Broader study findings: What appeared characteristic of ankylosing spondylitis blood was a TCR beta motif of seven to nine highly homologous variants.

Using quantitative 5'-RACE with molecular barcodes, the authors made TCR beta libraries. TCRdb redid the calling of the 5' RACE reads with MiXCR, one entry per CDR3 protein. The table lists about 750,000 distinct CDR3 sequences, 15% to 20% of them singletons. The rearrangement links TRBV28 to TRBJ2-6; D is unresolved. The TCR was taken from a male donor with ankylosing spondylitis. The sequencing sample was made of blood, either unsorted or a sorted T cell fraction (not recorded which). Written as DNA, the CDR3 is TGTGCCAGCAGCATATCAGGCTCTGGGGCCAACGTCCTGACTTTC. Translation: CASSISGSGANVLTF.